The next 29 T cell receptor beta chains were all read from a single sample in a study of identical twins. Each CDR3 protein gets one entry after TCRdb re-called the 5' RACE reads with MiXCR. The sample lists more than 1.5 million distinct CDR3 sequences; roughly a third were seen once. The material sequenced was cord blood. The receptor source for this set is a newborn girl in good health.

V and J are TRBV20-1 and TRBJ2-1; D gene ambiguous. The CDR3 length is 13 residues. V lost 3 bases to trimming and J lost 2 bases, with 8 bases between them. The germline V gene encodes CDR1 DFQATT and CDR2 SNEGSKA (reference sequence). CDR3 in amino acids: CSARAKPYNEQFF. In DNA form, the CDR3 reads TGCAGTGCTAGGGCCAAACCCTACAATGAGCAGTTCTTC.

This clonotype was counted only a few times. This chain links TRBV7-9 with TRBJ2-7; the D is unclear. The CDR3 totals 14 residues. The germline gives CDR1 SEHNR, CDR2 FQNEAQ (reference sequence). The ends were cut back, 0 bases at V and 7 bases at J, with 13 bases in the middle. CDR3 DNA: TGTGCCAGCAGCTTAGCGGTGGCCTACAATGAGCAGTACTTC. Translated: CASSLAVAYNEQYF.

The sample holds many counts of this clonotype. The V call is TRBV29-1, the J call TRBJ2-3, with a weak D call TRBD1 (6 bases). The CDR3 is made up of 14 amino acids. Germline CDR1 and CDR2: SQVTM and ANQGSEA. Between the trimmed V and J ends, which lost 6 bases and 2 bases, there was a span of 15 bases. The CDR3 DNA reads TGCAGCGTCTCCAACAGGGCCCCCACAGATACGCAGTATTTT. This codes for CSVSNRAPTDTQYF.

For this clonotype: The junction departs from the called germline gene at one end, perhaps through a read error. CDR3 amino acids: CAGSVATSGVETQYF. CDR3 nucleotide sequence: TGTGCCGGCAGCGTAGCTACTAGCGGGGTGGAGACCCAGTACTTC. The rearrangement joins TRBV9 to TRBJ2-7; 10 bases align to TRBD2. The DNA matches TRBJ2-5 better at its end, which makes the J call doubtful. Germline CDR1 reads SGDLS; CDR2 reads YYNGEE. CDR3 length equals 15 residues.

The V and J genes are TRBV19 and TRBJ2-3; 8 bases line up with TRBD1. CDR1 is LNHDA and CDR2 is SQIVND in the germline V gene (reference sequence). The J segment lost 2 bases and the V segment lost 9 bases, leaving 7 bases of the junction unmatched. The length of the CDR3 is 14 residues. As DNA, the CDR3 is TGTGCCAGCCGGCGGGACAGGCACACAGATACGCAGTATTTT. This sequence encodes CASRRDRHTDTQYF.

This clonotype was counted between two and nine times. The V gene is TRBV7-9, the J gene TRBJ2-7; 9 nucleotides agree with TRBD1. CDR1 is SEHNR, CDR2 FQNEAQ, per germline (reference sequence). V shed 0 bases, J shed 5 bases, and the junction held 8 bases outside the gene matches. The CDR3 is 16 amino acids. For the CDR3, the DNA is TGTGCCAGCAGCTTAGCGAAAGGGACAGGGAGGAACGAGCAGTACTTC. Encoded protein: CASSLAKGTGRNEQYF.

The rearrangement links TRBV20-1 to TRBJ2-1; D possibly corresponds to TRBD1 (5 bases). The germline V and J ends were trimmed by 2 bases and 7 bases, with 15 bases remaining between them. Per the germline V gene, CDR1 is DFQATT and CDR2 is SNEGSKA (reference sequence). CDR3 length: 14 residues. This CDR3 is CSARKWTPDNEQFF. As DNA, the CDR3 is TGCAGTGCTAGAAAATGGACACCCGATAATGAGCAGTTCTTC.

Only a few counts were recorded for this clonotype. The CDR3 protein is CASSYGGGSFYNEQFF. The DNA for the CDR3 is TGTGCCAGCAGTTACGGTGGCGGGAGCTTTTATAATGAGCAGTTCTTC. The chain links TRBV6-5 to TRBJ2-1; TRBD2 aligns across 7 bases. Germline V gene sequence: CDR1 MNHEY, CDR2 SVGAGI. J was trimmed by 7 bases and V by 2 bases; bases with no gene match: 11. This CDR3 region has 16 residues.

This clonotype has a handful of counts. V usage is TRBV5-4 and J usage is TRBJ1-1, with no clear D. The germline V gene encodes CDR1 SGHNT and CDR2 YYREEE (reference sequence). The CDR3 is made up of 13 amino acids. Trimming took 1 base from V and 2 from J, leaving 6 bases between them. The CDR3 region has the DNA TGTGCCAGCAGCTTGCAGGACAACACTGAAGCTTTCTTT. Amino acids: CASSLQDNTEAFF.

This clonotype was picked up many times. The chain carries TRBV5-1 and TRBJ2-1; D unresolved. The germline V gene has CDR1 SGHRS and CDR2 YFSETQ. The length of the CDR3 is 14 residues. Between the trimmed V and J ends, which lost 4 bases and 5 bases, there was a span of 13 bases. The CDR3 sequence is CASSTYRVDNEQFF. CDR3 DNA: TGCGCCAGCAGCACTTACCGGGTTGACAATGAGCAGTTCTTC.

This clonotype showed up just a few times. The V and J genes are TRBV30 and TRBJ1-1; 9 bases map to TRBD1. CDR3 length: 13 residues. V shed 3 bases and J 4 bases; nucleotides not matched to a gene: 3. The germline CDR1 and CDR2 sequences are GTSNPN and SVGIG (reference sequence). DNA for the CDR3: TGTGCCTGGAGGATGACAGGGGGCACTGAAGCTTTCTTT. This encodes CAWRMTGGTEAFF. The full variable domain, completed using reference TRBV30 and TRBJ1-1, is SQTIHQWPATLVQPVGSPLSLECTVEGTSNPNLYWYRQAAGRGLQLLFYSVGIGQISSEVPQNLSASRPQDRQFILSSKKLLLSDSGFYLCAWRMTGGTEAFFGQGTRLTVV.

This clonotype turned up a few times. This sequence joins TRBV27 and TRBJ2-3, with 11 bases lining up with TRBD2. Germline V gene lookup returns CDR1 MNHEY and CDR2 SMNVEV (reference sequence). After removal of 3 bases from V and 8 bases from J, the junction contained 19 bases not matched to a gene. The CDR3 is made up of 19 amino acids. CDR3 loop: CASSFAGTSGHLGPGTQYF. In DNA, the CDR3 is TGTGCCAGCAGTTTCGCCGGGACTAGCGGACATCTGGGGCCAGGTACGCAGTATTTT.

This clonotype was seen a single time. The junction and the germline gene differ at one end; a read error may be behind it. The chain couples TRBV28 to TRBJ1-5, with D perhaps TRBD1 (6 bases). The germline CDR1 and CDR2 sequences are MDHEN and SYDVKM. The CDR3 is 13 amino acids. CDR3 DNA: TGTGCCGGCAGTTTCACAGGGAATCAGCCCCAGCATTTT. This encodes CAGSFTGNQPQHF. The whole variable domain, remainder taken from reference TRBV28 and TRBJ1-5, is DVKVTQSSRYLVKRTGEKVFLECVQDMDHENMFWYRQDPGLGLRLIYFSYDVKMKEKGDIPEGYSVSREKKERFSLILESASTNQTSMYLCAGSFTGNQPQHFGDGTRLSIL.

Note on this clonotype: At one of its ends the junction is not consistent with the germline gene, which may arise from a read error. This chain links TRBV6-5 with TRBJ1-5, with TRBD1 matching over 7 bases. Germline CDR1 and CDR2: MNHEY and SVGAGI. The CDR3 extends over 14 amino acids. CDR3 sequence (DNA): TGTGCCAGCAGAGACAGGGCTCAGAATCAGCCCCGGCATTTT. This gives the protein CASRDRAQNQPRHF.

The chain employs TRBV2 and TRBJ1-2; D not certain. CDR1 and CDR2 from the germline V gene are SNHLY and FYNNEI. Trimming stripped 7 bases from V and 3 bases from J, with 12 bases between. The CDR3 extends over 13 amino acids. As DNA, the CDR3 is TGTGCCAGCACTCCAAACCACTACTATGGCTACACCTTC. Its translation is CASTPNHYYGYTF.

The gene calls are TRBV25-1 and TRBJ2-3, with a possible D match to TRBD1 (6 bases). Germline V gives CDR1 MGHDK, CDR2 SYGVNS. Trimming left V 3 bases short and J 3 bases short, with 16 bases between. This CDR3 has 16 residues. CDR3 in DNA: TGTGCCAGCAGTGATGTACGGCACAGGGAGACAGATACGCAGTATTTT. Protein: CASSDVRHRETDTQYF.

The chain combines TRBV4-2 with TRBJ2-3, with TRBD2 as a possible D gene (6 bases). Per germline, CDR1 LGHNA and CDR2 YNFKEQ. V dropped 1 base and J dropped 4 bases, with 9 bases sitting between them. The CDR3 is made up of 14 amino acids. The CDR3 protein is CASSQGGVADTQYF. CDR3 sequence (DNA): TGTGCCAGCAGCCAAGGGGGGGTCGCAGATACGCAGTATTTT.

V usage is TRBV12-3 or TRBV12-4 and J usage is TRBJ1-2; tentative D call: TRBD1 (6 bases). The length of the CDR3 is 14 residues. Trimming removed 7 bases from V and 8 bases from J, with 20 bases in between. CDR3 sequence (DNA): TGTGCCAGCACCCCTTATCTAGGGGGGAAGGGCTACACCTTC. Translated, it gives CASTPYLGGKGYTF.

This clonotype was picked up many times. The chain is built from TRBV4-2 and TRBJ2-7; 7 nucleotides match TRBD2. With V trimmed by 0 bases and J by 3 bases, 8 bases remained unmatched. This CDR3 has 16 amino acids. The germline gives CDR1 LGHNA, CDR2 YNFKEQ. CDR3: CASSQDLGDYRYEQYF. The CDR3 DNA reads as TGTGCCAGCAGCCAAGATCTGGGGGACTACCGCTACGAGCAGTACTTC.

This clonotype came up many times. The gene calls are TRBV9 and TRBJ2-3; D is unresolved. The CDR3 consists of 12 residues. The germline V gene has CDR1 SGDLS and CDR2 YYNGEE. With 1 base removed from V and 5 bases from J, the gap between germline ends came to 5 bases. The CDR3 reads CASSVLGDTQYF. The CDR3 DNA reads as TGTGCCAGCAGCGTACTAGGAGATACGCAGTATTTT.

Here the CDR3 DNA reads TGCGCCAGCAGCTTGGACCCAAGATTCAGGGTAGGTGACTGGACTGAAGCTTTCTTT. Translated, it gives CASSLDPRFRVGDWTEAFF. This chain connects TRBV5-1 to TRBJ1-1; D is perhaps TRBD1 (5 bases). Germline CDR1 SGHRS, CDR2 YFSETQ. With 0 bases removed from V and 5 bases from J, the gap between germline ends came to 26 bases. The CDR3 totals 19 residues.

This clonotype was counted a few times. The chain employs TRBV13 and TRBJ1-3; no reliable D call. The CDR3 totals 14 residues. Trimming took 4 bases from V and 0 from J, leaving 7 bases between them. Germline V gives CDR1 PRHDT, CDR2 FYEKMQ (reference sequence). CDR3 sequence: CASSSADSGNTIYF. The DNA of the CDR3 is TGTGCCAGCAGCTCGGCAGACTCTGGAAACACCATATATTTT.

This chain links TRBV20-1 with TRBJ2-7, with a weak D call TRBD2 (6 bases). The CDR3 is 15 residues long. CDR1 is DFQATT, CDR2 SNEGSKA, per germline (reference sequence). V lost 3 bases and J 7 bases, leaving 22 bases between the germline ends. As DNA, the CDR3 is TGCAGTGCTAGGGGAGGAAGGGGCCCCTACAATGAGCAGTACTTC. Its translation is CSARGGRGPYNEQYF.

This rearrangement joins TRBV20-1 to TRBJ1-1; D perhaps matches TRBD1 (6 bases). Germline values: CDR1 DFQATT, CDR2 SNEGSKA (reference sequence). This CDR3 has 13 residues. The V end was cut by 6 bases, the J end by 5 bases, with 16 bases between. The CDR3 is CSAPEGGKTEAFF. The CDR3 DNA reads TGCAGTGCCCCGGAGGGGGGGAAAACTGAAGCTTTCTTT.

This clonotype was found a few times. This chain connects TRBV20-1 to TRBJ2-2; D gene ambiguous. CDR1 and CDR2 from the germline V gene are DFQATT and SNEGSKA (reference sequence). Trimming removed 0 bases at V and 1 base at J, with 6 bases between. The CDR3 sequence is 14 residues long. The CDR3 DNA sequence: TGCAGTGCTAGAGATAGGCAGAACACCGGGGAGCTGTTTTTT. Its translation: CSARDRQNTGELFF.

This clonotype was counted only a few times. This chain links TRBV7-2 with TRBJ2-1; D is unresolved. V was clipped by 6 bases and J by 0 bases, with 15 bases between them. The CDR3 contains 16 residues. The germline gives CDR1 SGHTA, CDR2 FQGNSA. The CDR3 here is CASSRVAVSSYNEQFF. The CDR3 DNA is TGTGCCAGCAGTCGTGTGGCGGTTAGCTCCTACAATGAGCAGTTCTTC.

This clonotype appeared a few times. The chain uses TRBV28 and TRBJ2-7; 9 bases are a match to TRBD1. The CDR3 length is 16 residues. V lost 6 bases to trimming and J lost 7 bases; unmatched junction nucleotides: 16. Germline V gene data show CDR1 as MDHEN and CDR2 as SYDVKM. The CDR3 here is CASSRVFGTGYNEQYF. CDR3 DNA sequence: TGTGCCAGCAGCAGAGTATTCGGGACAGGGTACAATGAGCAGTACTTC.

This clonotype came up a few times. The chain uses TRBV10-3 and TRBJ2-3, with D tentatively TRBD2 (7 bases). The ends were cut back, 0 bases at V and 0 bases at J, with 10 bases in the middle. The CDR3 length is 16 residues. The V gene's germline CDR1 is ENHRY and CDR2 SYGVKD. This chain's CDR3 is CAISESGGASTDTQYF. The CDR3 coding sequence is TGTGCCATCAGTGAGTCGGGGGGGGCTAGCACAGATACGCAGTATTTT.

The rearrangement joins TRBV27 to TRBJ1-2; 8 bases agree with TRBD1. Germline V gene data show CDR1 as MNHEY and CDR2 as SMNVEV (reference sequence). The CDR3 has 13 residues. The J segment lost 5 bases and the V segment lost 10 bases, leaving 9 bases of the junction unmatched. The CDR3 is CATKRDRRYGYTF. CDR3 bases: TGTGCCACCAAACGGGACAGGCGGTATGGCTACACCTTC.